This T cell receptor (beta chain) was profiled in a study of blood T cell repertoires in COVID-19 (TCRdb year 2020). The study in broad terms: The collaborator samples originated in the United States, Italy and Spain and spanned the acute and convalescent phases of COVID-19. The prospective study material was composed of cDNA or gDNA derived from T cells, B-cell-depleted T cells, or PBMCs. Deeply sampled blood TCRbeta repertoires from subjects exposed to, actively infected with, or recovered from COVID-19 were included in the dataset. A freely available public database, intended as a resource for researchers studying the immune response to SARS-CoV-2, is where the repertoires were released. The samples were drawn from the first 160 participants of the ongoing ImmuneRACE study and from 950 to 1,500 subjects provided by 6 global collaborators. Nearly every sample came with metadata listing a de-identified subject ID, COVID-19 status, age in years and sex. HLA class I and class II types, where available, came from metadata supplied by the sample provider rather than from assay-based typing. Points the paper makes about the study in general: Clinical and demographic metadata were provided uncurated, with the amount varying by source and participant.

TCRbeta CDR3 regions were amplified from genomic DNA using the immunoSEQ Assay, a bias-controlled multiplex PCR. The study's processing was this. Nucleated cell counts per sample were estimated from amplification of reference gene primers within the assay. Sequence reads were collapsed and filtered to measure the absolute abundance of every unique TCRbeta CDR3 rearrangement. Productive Simpson clonality was computed per sample as the square root of Simpson's diversity index over productive rearrangements. The immuneACCESS repertoire file appears here via TCRdb, limited to in-frame rearrangements. These files lack a portion of the clones; in checked studies, under half of the deficit traces to unresolved V genes, and the cause of the others is not known. V, J and clone size derive from that table, while D and trimming were established from the DNA sequence. Across this sample there are about 83,000 clones, with around 84% seen only once. About 7.8% of the sample comes from the top ten.

In this sample, this clone turned up once. It lacks a known antigen. The input lacks base qualities; no much larger clone sits a single base away. Collaborating institutions collected whole blood in K2EDTA tubes following their own protocols. For TCRbeta analysis, collaborator samples were shipped as frozen whole blood, as isolated PBMCs, or as DNA extracted from either sample type. The CDR3 covers 14 residues, taking in both the cysteine and the phenylalanine. Just CDR3 DNA is preserved here, 42 bases in frame from base 1. The trim is 1 base for V and 2 bases for J, with a gap of 9 bases between the germline ends. In the germline V gene, CDR1 corresponds to SGHRS and CDR2 to YFSETQ.

The sequenced material came from peripheral blood. The chain is made from TRBV5-1 and TRBJ2-5, and the D gene may be TRBD2, 5 bases matching. The sequence was collected from a man older than 75 with active or convalescent COVID-19. The sequenced DNA is TGCGCCAGCAGCTTGTGGGCGGGTCAAGAGACCCAGTACTTC. It translates to CASSLWAGQETQYF.